The 10 T cell receptor beta chains below come from one sample, sequenced in a study of blood T cell repertoires in COVID-19. TCRdb's copy holds only in-frame clones and misses some; the assay was immunoSEQ multiplex PCR. The data contain 200,000 to 250,000 clones, about 90% of them singletons. Sequences were obtained from peripheral blood. The origin of the receptors is a man aged 18 to 30 with active or convalescent COVID-19.

The chain joins TRBV7-6 to TRBJ2-5, with 8 bases that match TRBD2. V shed 0 bases, J shed 1 base, and the junction held 4 bases outside the gene matches. CDR3 length: 16 amino acids. Germline assignment: CDR1 SGHVS and CDR2 FNYEAQ. CDR3 bases: TGTGCCAGCAGCTTAGCGCCCAGCGGGAGCCAAGAGACCCAGTACTTC. It translates to CASSLAPSGSQETQYF.

Only a few counts were recorded for this clone. The CDR3 DNA is TGCGCCAGCAGCCCAGGACAGGCGGTCTATGGCTACACCTTC. The encoded protein is CASSPGQAVYGYTF. The chain is built from TRBV10-2 and TRBJ1-2; 7 positions match TRBD1. The CDR3 loop spans 14 amino acids. Trimming cost V 6 bases and J 4 bases; bases outside gene matches: 8. Per the germline V gene, CDR1 is WSHSY and CDR2 is SAAADI.

The rearrangement links TRBV28 to TRBJ2-1; 9 positions agree with TRBD2. Looked up from germline, CDR1 is MDHEN and CDR2 is SYDVKM. Trimming at V came to 6 bases and at J to 7 bases, leaving 7 bases not matched to a gene. The CDR3 consists of 14 residues. Written as DNA, the CDR3 is TGTGCCAGCAGAAATAGCGGGAGTATTAATGAGCAGTTCTTC. Its translation is CASRNSGSINEQFF.

The rearrangement joins TRBV11-1 to TRBJ1-2, with a tentative D call TRBD1 (6 bases). V gave up 4 bases and J gave up 4 bases, with 13 bases separating them. This CDR3 is built from 14 residues. Germline V CDR1 and CDR2: SGHAT, FQDESV (reference sequence). CDR3: CASSSMTGIYGYTF. In DNA, the CDR3 is TGTGCCAGCAGCTCTATGACAGGCATCTATGGCTACACCTTC.

The V and J genes are TRBV2 and TRBJ2-1, with TRBD2 matching 14 bases. Looked up from germline, CDR1 is SNHLY and CDR2 is FYNNEI. The CDR3 covers 16 residues. Trimming cost V 6 bases and J 3 bases; bases outside gene matches: 4. The CDR3 is CASRGLAGGHYNEQFF. CDR3 coding DNA: TGTGCCAGCAGAGGACTAGCGGGAGGCCACTACAATGAGCAGTTCTTC.

The chain is built from TRBV3-1 (or the pseudogene TRBV3-2) and TRBJ2-6, with TRBD2 identical over 11 bases. V trimming: 4 bases; J trimming: 12 bases; junction bases outside the gene matches: 11. CDR1 and CDR2 (germline): LGHDT, YNNKEL (reference sequence). The CDR3 runs to 16 residues. CDR3 coding DNA: TGTGCCAGCAGCCCCACCGGGACTAGCGGATTAGGCGTCCTGACTTTC. It specifies CASSPTGTSGLGVLTF.

The chain recombines TRBV7-6 with TRBJ2-5; 8 nucleotides align to TRBD1. Germline-derived CDR1 and CDR2 are SGHVS and FNYEAQ. This CDR3 spans 15 amino acids. V lost 8 bases, J lost 4 bases, and 12 bases stayed unmatched. The CDR3 coding sequence is TGTGCCAGCGTCCCCGGACAGGGCCCTAGAGAGACCCAGTACTTC. This sequence encodes CASVPGQGPRETQYF. The whole variable domain, filled in from reference TRBV7-6 and TRBJ2-5, reads GAGVSQSPRYKVTKRGQDVALRCDPISGHVSLYWYRQALGQGPEFLTYFNYEAQQDKSGLPNDRFSAERPEGSISTLTIQRTEQRDSAMYRCASVPGQGPRETQYFGPGTRLLVL.

The chain employs TRBV6-4 and TRBJ2-7; 8 bases map to TRBD1. Germline loops: CDR1 MRHNA, CDR2 SNTAGT. The CDR3 consists of 14 residues. The junction had 5 bases not matched to a gene; V was cut back by 1 base and J by 6 bases. CDR3 loop: CASSDWQGALEQYF. CDR3 nucleotide sequence: TGTGCCAGCAGTGACTGGCAGGGGGCCCTCGAGCAGTACTTC.

This chain joins TRBV1 and TRBJ2-2; the table calls TRBD1, which could not be checked here. TRBV1 is termed a pseudogene. This CDR3 contains 18 residues. The CDR3 spells CTSSQGQHGTENTGELFF. The CDR3 DNA reads as TGCACCAGCAGCCAAGGTCAGCACGGGACAGAGAACACCGGGGAGCTGTTTTTT.

The genes are TRBV5-4 and TRBJ2-7; TRBD2 is a possible D gene (6 bases). This CDR3 is built from 15 residues. The germline CDR1 and CDR2 sequences are SGHNT and YYREEE (reference sequence). The V end was cut by 4 bases, the J end by 1 base, with 15 bases between. The CDR3 DNA reads TGTGCCAGCAGCGGACCGGGACTCCCGTCCTACGAGCAGTACTTC. It is translated as CASSGPGLPSYEQYF.